Listed below are T cell receptor beta chains from one sample, sequenced in a study of cytomegalovirus exposure and HLA in healthy donors. Sequencing was performed with immunoSEQ multiplex PCR; in TCRdb, only in-frame clones are kept and a portion is missing. The sample includes over 100,000 clones, roughly 80% of them seen just once. What was sequenced was PBMCs. The receptors were sampled from a man between 25 and 39 years old in good health and CMV-seropositive. Each CDR3 is given with its conserved first and last residue. A D gene is named only where the DNA matches it firmly. Rows give clone size only sometimes, using once, few, many, or a class for an expanded clone.

abundance	d_gene	j_gene	v_gene	CDR3nt	CDR3aa
NA	NA	TRBJ1-1	TRBV5-6	TGTGCCAGCTCAAGAGGTATCACTGAAGCTTTCTTT	CASSRGITEAFF
NA	TRBD2	TRBJ2-1	TRBV4-2	TGTGCCAGCAGCCAAAACGGGGGGGGCGATGAGCAGTTCTTC	CASSQNGGGDEQFF
once	TRBD1	TRBJ2-2	TRBV19	TGTGCCAGTAGTACACAGGGGTCGGCCGGGGAGCTGTTTTTT	CASSTQGSAGELFF
few	NA	TRBJ2-7	TRBV7-6	TGTGCCAGCAGCTTAGAGTACGGGACAAACCCCTACGAGCAGTACTTC	CASSLEYGTNPYEQYF
NA	NA	TRBJ2-2	TRBV19	TGTGCCAGTCGGGTTCGGGGCACCGGGGAGCTGTTTTTT	CASRVRGTGELFF
few	NA	TRBJ2-1	TRBV28	TGTGCCAGCAGAGGGATAGCGGAAAGCTCCTACAATGAGCAGTTCTTC	CASRGIAESSYNEQFF
NA	NA	TRBJ1-3	TRBV6-6	TGTGCCAGCAGACCCGACACAGGGCAGGGAAACACCATATATTTT	CASRPDTGQGNTIYF
NA	TRBD1	TRBJ2-1	TRBV7-6	TGTGCCAGCAGCCCCAACAGGGGTGGCTACAATGAGCAGTTCTTC	CASSPNRGGYNEQFF
few	NA	TRBJ2-3	TRBV9	TGTGCCAGCAGCGTCGAGCAGGGTACAGATACGCAGTATTTT	CASSVEQGTDTQYF
NA	TRBD1	TRBJ2-7	TRBV7-2	TGTGCCAGCAGCTCGCACAGGGGAGCCGAGCAGTACTTC	CASSSHRGAEQYF
NA	NA	TRBJ2-5	TRBV9	TGTGCCAGCAGGAGCACTGACGGGGAGACCCAGTACTTC	CASRSTDGETQYF
NA	TRBD2	TRBJ2-3	TRBV29-1	TGCAGCGTTGGAAGTCTAGCGGCAGATACGCAGTATTTT	CSVGSLAADTQYF
NA	NA	TRBJ1-2	TRBV6-5	TGTGCCAGCAGTTACGGCGGGGGAGATGGCTACACCTTC	CASSYGGGDGYTF
NA	NA	TRBJ2-2	TRBV18	TGTGCCAGCTCACCCCTGGGACAGGCCCGACCTAGCGGACCTTCGAACACCGGGGAGCTGTTTTTT	CASSPLGQARPSGPSNTGELFF
NA	NA	TRBJ2-5	TRBV5-6	TGTGCCAGCAGTCGCAGGACAGCCTGGAACGTTTACCAAGAGACCCAGTACTTC	CASSRRTAWNVYQETQYF
NA	TRBD1	TRBJ1-2	TRBV19	TGTGCCAGTAGTATAGGCTACAGGGGGTTTGAATACACCTTC	CASSIGYRGFEYTF
NA	NA	TRBJ2-7	TRBV4-1	TGCGCCAGCAGCCGCCCTGCCAGCAGGGGTTCCTACGAGCAGTACTTC	CASSRPASRGSYEQYF
once	NA	TRBJ1-1	TRBV1	TGCTCGTCGGGACAGGGTGAGGCTTTCTTT	CSSGQGEAFF
medium-sized	TRBD1	TRBJ1-1	TRBV6-1	TGTGCCAGCATTGACCAGCCGGGACAGGCATTCACTGAAGCTTTCTTT	CASIDQPGQAFTEAFF
NA	NA	TRBJ1-6	TRBV5-1	TGCGCCAGCAGCTTGGTACCTTCCCGAGGAGATAATTCACCCCTCCACTTT	CASSLVPSRGDNSPLHF
NA	NA	TRBJ1-2	TRBV21-1	TGTGCCAGCAGCAAAGTCGAACTTAACTATGGCTACACCTTC	CASSKVELNYGYTF
NA	NA	TRBJ2-1	TRBV5-1	TGCGCCAGCGGGGCTCTGAGCTCCTACAATGAGCAGTTCTTC	CASGALSSYNEQFF
NA	TRBD2	TRBJ2-7	TRBV7-2	TGTGCCAGCAGCCGTACTAGCGGGCCTTCCTACGAGCAGTACTTC	CASSRTSGPSYEQYF
NA	TRBD1	TRBJ2-2	TRBV28	TGTGCCAGCAGTGAGGGGGCAGTGACCGGGGAGCTGTTTTTT	CASSEGAVTGELFF
once	NA	TRBJ1-1	TRBV6-1	TGTGCCAGCAGTGTTTGGCTCTCTGAAGCTTTCTTT	CASSVWLSEAFF
NA	NA	TRBJ1-4	TRBV18	TGTGCCAGCTCACAGTGGCACAGGGTAGGCCTGCACGAAAAACTGTTTTTT	CASSQWHRVGLHEKLFF
once	TRBD1	TRBJ1-2	TRBV6-5	TGTGCCAGCAGGTGGACAGGGGGTGGAGGCTACACCTTC	CASRWTGGGGYTF
NA	NA	TRBJ2-7	TRBV29-1	TGCAGCGTTTCCAGGGGAGTCTACGAGCAGTACTTC	CSVSRGVYEQYF
NA	TRBD2	TRBJ2-3	TRBV15	TGTGCCACCAGCAGAGATACCGGGACTAGCGGGGGGGACTACACAGATACGCAGTATTTT	CATSRDTGTSGGDYTDTQYF
NA	TRBD1	TRBJ1-5	TRBV19	TGTGCCAGTAGGACCCGACAGGGAACCCAGCCCCAGCATTTT	CASRTRQGTQPQHF
NA	TRBD1	TRBJ2-7	TRBV19	TGTGCCAGTAGCGCGACAGGGGGCTACGAGCAGTACTTC	CASSATGGYEQYF
NA	TRBD2	TRBJ2-1	TRBV11-2	TGTGCCACCCGAAGGGGACTAGCGGGAGGTCTAAATGAGCAGTTCTTC	CATRRGLAGGLNEQFF
NA	NA	TRBJ1-2	TRBV5-4	TGTGCCAGCAGTCTGGACAGCTATGGCTACACCTTC	CASSLDSYGYTF
NA	NA	TRBJ1-4	TRBV5-1	TGCGCCAGCAGCAAGGGGAACGATCTTGAAAAACTGTTTTTT	CASSKGNDLEKLFF
NA	TRBD1	TRBJ1-5	TRBV2	TGTGCCAGCAATAGGGACAGGGAGTCTGGCAATCAGCCCCAGCATTTT	CASNRDRESGNQPQHF
NA	NA	TRBJ1-1	TRBV5-4	TGTGCCAGCAGCTTGTCCAGGGTTATGAACACTGAAGCTTTCTTT	CASSLSRVMNTEAFF
few	NA	TRBJ2-7	TRBV28	TGTGCCAGCAGTTTTGCGAGCCACGAGCAGTACTTC	CASSFASHEQYF
NA	NA	TRBJ1-2	TRBV6-5	TGTGCCAGCAGCTCCCTCAGTTATGGCTACACCTTC	CASSSLSYGYTF
NA	NA	TRBJ2-5	TRBV5-1	TGCGCCAGCAGCTTGTGGGCAGCATCACTCCAAGAGACCCAGTACTTC	CASSLWAASLQETQYF
NA	NA	TRBJ2-3	TRBV5-6	TGTGCCAGCAGGACCGTGCGGGGGCCTGAAGATACGCAGTATTTT	CASRTVRGPEDTQYF
NA	NA	TRBJ2-7	TRBV11-2	TGTGCCAGCAGCTACAACAGGGAAAGAGTCCACGAGCAGTACTTC	CASSYNRERVHEQYF
NA	NA	TRBJ1-5	TRBV7-9	TGTGCCAGCAGCTCGGAGGGGTATAGCAATCAGCCCCAGCATTTT	CASSSEGYSNQPQHF
NA	NA	TRBJ1-5	TRBV30	TGTGCCTGGAGTGAGGGCCACCCGGGGCAGCCCCAGCATTTT	CAWSEGHPGQPQHF
NA	TRBD1	TRBJ2-1	TRBV9	TGTGCCAGCAGGCCAGGGGGCTCCTACAATGAGCAGTTCTTC	CASRPGGSYNEQFF
NA	TRBD1	TRBJ1-2	TRBV6-5	TGTGCCAGCAGTAGGACAGGGGGAAACTATGGCTACACCTTC	CASSRTGGNYGYTF
once	NA	TRBJ1-2	TRBV30	TGTGCCTGGAGTGTTATTTTTGGGCCTGCTAACTATGGCTACACCTTC	CAWSVIFGPANYGYTF
NA	NA	TRBJ2-3	TRBV6-4	TGTGCCAGCAGTGACGGTAGCGGCACAGATACGCAGTATTTT	CASSDGSGTDTQYF
NA	TRBD1	TRBJ2-3	TRBV10-3	TGTGCCATCAGGGGACAGGGTTTCACAGATACGCAGTATTTT	CAIRGQGFTDTQYF
NA	NA	TRBJ1-2	TRBV5-1	TGCGCCAGCAGCTACCCCCGCCTGGGCCTTCCCCAGCTCTACACCTTC	CASSYPRLGLPQLYTF
NA	NA	TRBJ2-7	TRBV7-9	TGTGCCAGCAGCCCGAACGCTGGGAGCTACGAGCAGTACTTC	CASSPNAGSYEQYF
few	TRBD2	TRBJ2-2	TRBV9	TGTGCCAGCAGCGTTAGTGGGCTAGCGGGGTTAAACACCGGGGAGCTGTTTTTT	CASSVSGLAGLNTGELFF
NA	TRBD2	TRBJ2-1	TRBV5-4	TGTGCCAGCAGCTTGCCTAGCGGAACATACAATGAGCAGTTCTTC	CASSLPSGTYNEQFF
NA	TRBD1	TRBJ1-3	TRBV28	TGTGCCAGCAGTTTAGGAGGGGGCGCGGGAAACACCATATATTTT	CASSLGGGAGNTIYF
NA	TRBD1	TRBJ1-1	TRBV10-1	TGCGCCAGCAGATCGACAGGGTTGAACACTGAAGCTTTCTTT	CASRSTGLNTEAFF
NA	TRBD1	TRBJ1-2	TRBV5-1	TGCGCCAGCAGCTTGATTTGGGGGACAGGGTTTTATGGCTACACCTTC	CASSLIWGTGFYGYTF
NA	TRBD2	TRBJ2-7	TRBV6-5	TGTGCCAGCAGTTACAGGCTAGCGGGGGACGAGCAGTACTTC	CASSYRLAGDEQYF
NA	NA	TRBJ2-5	TRBV14	TGTGCCAGCAGCCAAGTCGGGGGGACCCAGTACTTC	CASSQVGGTQYF
NA	NA	TRBJ1-1	TRBV4-1	TGCGCCAGCAGCCAAGAGGCCGCTTTAAACACTGAAGCTTTCTTT	CASSQEAALNTEAFF
NA	TRBD2	TRBJ2-7	TRBV7-8	TGTGCCAGCAGCCCCGGGGTAGCGGGGGGGTACTACGAGCAGTACTTC	CASSPGVAGGYYEQYF